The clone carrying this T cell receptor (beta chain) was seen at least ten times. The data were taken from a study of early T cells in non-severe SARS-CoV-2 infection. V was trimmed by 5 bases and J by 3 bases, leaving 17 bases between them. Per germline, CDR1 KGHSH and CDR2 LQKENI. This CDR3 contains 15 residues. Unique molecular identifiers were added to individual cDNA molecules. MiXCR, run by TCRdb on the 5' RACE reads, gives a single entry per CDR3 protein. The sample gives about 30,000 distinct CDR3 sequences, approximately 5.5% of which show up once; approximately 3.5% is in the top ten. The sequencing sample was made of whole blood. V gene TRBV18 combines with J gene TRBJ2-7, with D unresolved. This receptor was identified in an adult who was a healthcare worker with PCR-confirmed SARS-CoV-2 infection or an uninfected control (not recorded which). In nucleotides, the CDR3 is TGTGCCAGCTCATTGTCCGGGTCGCAGCTCTACGAGCAGTACTTC. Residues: CASSLSGSQLYEQYF. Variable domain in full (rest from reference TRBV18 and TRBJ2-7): NAGVMQNPRHLVRRRGQEARLRCSPMKGHSHVYWYRQLPEEGLKFMVYLQKENIIDESGMPKERFSAEFPKEGPSILRIQQVVRGDSAAYFCASSLSGSQLYEQYFGPGTRLTVT.